This is a list of T cell receptor beta chains from one sample in a study of shared T cell receptors in the human thymus. The table came from immunoSEQ multiplex PCR; TCRdb's copy has only in-frame clones and leaves some out. Among 640,000 or so clones, about 87% were seen once, and the ten largest hold roughly 0.0086%. These data were likewise used in another study, on human thymus T cells.

The specimen sequenced was thymocytes. The receptor source for this set is a boy younger than two with a congenital heart defect. CDR3s include the opening cysteine and the closing phenylalanine or tryptophan. A D gene is named only where the DNA matches it firmly. Size is omitted from some rows. Given values are once, few, many or a class for expanded clones.

CASSHRDRGLDEQYF	TGTGCCAGCAGTCACCGGGACAGGGGGTTGGACGAGCAGTACTTC	TRBV27	TRBJ2-7	TRBD1	NA
CASSLFPGFHSNQPQHF	TGTGCCAGCAGTTTATTCCCAGGGTTTCATAGCAATCAGCCCCAGCATTTT	TRBV28	TRBJ1-5	NA	once
CASSSTPLAGTSTDTQYF	TGTGCCAGCAGCTCGACCCCTTTAGCGGGAACTAGCACAGATACGCAGTATTTT	TRBV7-2	TRBJ2-3	TRBD2	NA
CASSAGWGETQYF	TGTGCCAGCAGCGCAGGGTGGGGCGAGACCCAGTACTTC	TRBV9	TRBJ2-5	NA	NA
CASSQGGVPGTPQNYGYTF	TGCGCCAGCAGCCAAGGGGGGGTGCCAGGTACTCCTCAAAACTATGGCTACACCTTC	TRBV4-1	TRBJ1-2	NA	once
CASSLAVGQSGEKLFF	TGTGCCAGCAGCTTAGCAGTGGGACAGTCGGGTGAAAAACTGTTTTTT	TRBV7-8	TRBJ1-4	TRBD1	NA
CASSEWDRAHSNQPQHF	TGTGCCAGCAGTGAGTGGGACAGGGCCCATAGCAATCAGCCCCAGCATTTT	TRBV2	TRBJ1-5	TRBD1	NA
CASISPSGANVLTF	TGTGCCAGCATCTCCCCCTCTGGGGCCAACGTCCTGACTTTC	TRBV5-6	TRBJ2-6	NA	NA
CASSLNPERDRVTEQYF	TGTGCCAGCAGCTTAAACCCGGAGCGGGACAGGGTAACCGAGCAGTACTTC	TRBV7-3	TRBJ2-7	TRBD1	NA
CSAPRRGLLYF	TGCAGTGCCCCCCGGAGGGGGCTCCTGTATTTT	TRBV20-1	TRBJ2-3	NA	NA
CSARDSGLQYF	TGCAGTGCTAGAGATAGCGGGCTGCAGTACTTC	TRBV20-1	TRBJ2-7	TRBD2	NA
CASGGQGSTEAFF	TGTGCCAGCGGGGGACAGGGAAGCACTGAAGCTTTCTTT	TRBV5-5	TRBJ1-1	TRBD1	once
CASGSNSGRAKYDEQFF	TGTGCTAGTGGTTCTAATAGCGGGAGGGCCAAGTACGATGAGCAGTTCTTC	TRBV12-5	TRBJ2-1	TRBD2	NA
CAISESGWEGGNEQFF	TGTGCCATCAGTGAGTCCGGTTGGGAGGGAGGCAATGAGCAGTTCTTC	TRBV10-3	TRBJ2-1	TRBD2	NA
CAPLVGGQGVKVNTEAFF	TGTGCCCCCCTTGTCGGCGGACAGGGTGTGAAGGTGAACACTGAAGCTTTCTTT	TRBV28	TRBJ1-1	TRBD1	NA
CASSEGQENQETQYF	TGTGCCAGCAGTGAAGGCCAGGAAAATCAAGAGACCCAGTACTTC	TRBV2	TRBJ2-5	NA	NA
CASSRRPAANTGELFF	TGTGCCAGCAGCCGGCGGCCCGCTGCGAACACCGGGGAGCTGTTTTTT	TRBV4-2	TRBJ2-2	NA	NA
CASRPPLSGRYNEQFF	TGTGCCAGTAGACCTCCGCTAAGCGGGAGGTACAATGAGCAGTTCTTC	TRBV19	TRBJ2-1	TRBD2	NA
CASSVRLAVGEQYF	TGCGCCAGCAGTGTTAGGCTAGCTGTGGGCGAGCAGTACTTC	TRBV10-2	TRBJ2-7	NA	NA
CASSSEGLALGEQYF	TGTGCCAGCAGCTCGGAGGGGCTAGCTCTCGGGGAGCAGTACTTC	TRBV7-4	TRBJ2-7	NA	few
CASSPRDRNTGELFF	TGTGCCAGCAGCCCTAGGGACAGAAACACCGGGGAGCTGTTTTTT	TRBV6-5	TRBJ2-2	TRBD1	NA
CASRYDRGRSPLHF	TGCGCCAGCAGATACGACAGGGGTAGATCACCCCTCCACTTT	TRBV5-1	TRBJ1-6	TRBD1	NA
CASGLIRDRGRRDTDTQYF	TGTGCTAGTGGTTTGATCCGGGACAGGGGGCGCCGTGACACAGATACGCAGTATTTT	TRBV12-5	TRBJ2-3	TRBD1	NA
CAWSVSEGTQYF	TGTGCCTGGAGTGTATCGGAGGGGACCCAGTACTTC	TRBV30	TRBJ2-5	NA	NA
CASRPWEGPMNTEAFF	TGTGCCAGCAGACCCTGGGAGGGCCCTATGAACACTGAAGCTTTCTTT	TRBV11-2	TRBJ1-1	NA	NA
CASSHPVEGGYTF	TGTGCCAGCAGCCACCCCGTGGAGGGTGGCTACACCTTC	TRBV14	TRBJ1-2	NA	once
CASSELRDRVYGNTEAFF	TGCGCCAGCAGCGAACTGAGGGACAGGGTGTACGGGAACACTGAAGCTTTCTTT	TRBV10-2	TRBJ1-1	TRBD1	NA
CAISEGGGWDTEAFF	TGTGCCATCAGTGAGGGGGGGGGATGGGACACTGAAGCTTTCTTT	TRBV10-3	TRBJ1-1	NA	NA
CASSLSAEDARISPLHF	TGTGCCAGCAGTTTATCGGCGGAGGACGCGAGAATTTCACCCCTCCACTTT	TRBV27	TRBJ1-6	NA	NA
CASSVDRGFYEQYF	TGTGCCAGCAGCGTGGACAGGGGGTTCTACGAGCAGTACTTC	TRBV7-8	TRBJ2-7	TRBD1	NA
CAISESRVASYEQYF	TGTGCCATCAGTGAGTCGAGGGTAGCCTCCTACGAGCAGTACTTC	TRBV10-3	TRBJ2-7	NA	NA